The sequence of this T cell receptor beta chain was determined in a study of OX40 agonist ivuxolimab in advanced cancers. At the level of the study: Hepatocellular carcinoma, melanoma, renal cell or head and neck cancer was diagnosed in the dose-escalation patients. Enrollees could have had prior anti-PD-1, anti-PD-L1 or anti-CTLA-4 therapy, which approximately 40% had received. Two cutaneous melanoma patients and one hepatocellular carcinoma patient, three in all, had partial responses. Overall study findings and caveats: Also present in some nonresponders was a low level of normalized T-cell clonal expansion.

V shed 5 bases and J shed 9 bases, with 23 bases lying between them. This CDR3 is built from 16 residues. Per germline, CDR1 MRHNA and CDR2 SNTAGT. As for this clone: Its antigen remains unknown.

Sequencing used immunoSEQ multiplex PCR; TCRdb keeps in-frame clones, though not all of them. Counted here are tens of thousands of clones, around 88% occurring once; the ten biggest clones make up 14%. This rearrangement joins TRBV6-4 to TRBJ2-1; tentative D call: TRBD2 (5 bases). Source: CD4+ or CD8+ T cells sorted from blood, taken in a trial of the OX40 agonist ivuxolimab. The source of this sequence is an adult with an advanced solid tumor such as melanoma, head and neck, liver or kidney cancer. CDR3 in amino acids: CASSRAADLITGEQFF. CDR3 in DNA: TGTGCCAGCAGTAGGGCAGCGGACCTTATCACCGGTGAGCAGTTCTTC.